The rows below give T cell receptor beta chains drawn from one sample of a study of CD8 T cells in ankylosing spondylitis. TCRdb itself ran the 5' RACE reads through MiXCR, one entry per CDR3 protein. The profile shows 250,000 or so distinct CDR3 sequences, about 24% of them singletons. Input material: blood, either unsorted or a sorted T cell fraction (not recorded which). The receptors were sampled from a male donor with ankylosing spondylitis or in good health (not recorded which). Both conserved end residues are part of each CDR3. The D gene is left open where the match is weak. Not all rows give a size; the values are once, few, many and, for expanded clones, a class.

d_gene: NA; j_gene: TRBJ1-5; v_gene: TRBV12-3/TRBV12-4; abundance: many; CDR3nt: TGTGCCAGCAGACAGACTAGCAATCAGCCCCAGCATTTT; CDR3aa: CASRQTSNQPQHF
d_gene: NA; j_gene: TRBJ2-5; v_gene: TRBV12-3/TRBV12-4; abundance: few; CDR3nt: TGTGCCAGCAGTTTCGGAGGGGTACGAGAGACCCAGTACTTC; CDR3aa: CASSFGGVRETQYF
d_gene: NA; j_gene: TRBJ2-7; v_gene: TRBV20-1; abundance: few; CDR3nt: TGCAGTGCCGGTGGTGGTCCCGAGCAGTACTTC; CDR3aa: CSAGGGPEQYF
d_gene: TRBD1; j_gene: TRBJ2-2; v_gene: TRBV12-3/TRBV12-4; abundance: few; CDR3nt: TGTGCCAGCAGTAAAGGACAGGGGGGGACAAAGCTGTTTTTT; CDR3aa: CASSKGQGGTKLFF
d_gene: NA; j_gene: TRBJ1-2; v_gene: TRBV20-1; abundance: many; CDR3nt: TGCAGTGCTAGAGATGCAGGGGACCTCTATGGCTACACCTTC; CDR3aa: CSARDAGDLYGYTF
d_gene: NA; j_gene: TRBJ2-7; v_gene: TRBV12-3/TRBV12-4; abundance: many; CDR3nt: TGTGCCAGCAGTTTGGGGCAGTTGGACGAGCAGTACTTC; CDR3aa: CASSLGQLDEQYF
d_gene: NA; j_gene: TRBJ2-7; v_gene: TRBV12-3/TRBV12-4; abundance: few; CDR3nt: TGTGCCAGCAGTTTAAGTACCGGGCGCGAGCAGTACTTC; CDR3aa: CASSLSTGREQYF
d_gene: NA; j_gene: TRBJ2-7; v_gene: TRBV28; abundance: NA; CDR3nt: TGTGCCAGCAGTTTAGACGGGGGCCACTCCTACGAGCAGTACTTC; CDR3aa: CASSLDGGHSYEQYF
d_gene: TRBD2; j_gene: TRBJ2-1; v_gene: TRBV6-1; abundance: few; CDR3nt: TGTGCCAGCATTGGGACTAGCGCCTCCTTCTACAATGAGCAGTTCTTC; CDR3aa: CASIGTSASFYNEQFF
d_gene: NA; j_gene: TRBJ2-5; v_gene: TRBV29-1; abundance: many; CDR3nt: TGCAGCGTTGACCCGACGCAAGAGACCCAGTACTTC; CDR3aa: CSVDPTQETQYF
d_gene: TRBD2; j_gene: TRBJ2-1; v_gene: TRBV29-1; abundance: few; CDR3nt: TGCAGCGTTGAAGATGGGGGGGATGAGCAGTTCTTC; CDR3aa: CSVEDGGDEQFF
d_gene: TRBD1; j_gene: TRBJ2-7; v_gene: TRBV5-1; abundance: many; CDR3nt: TGCGCCAGCAGCTTGACGGGACAGGGATTGCACGAGCAGTACTTC; CDR3aa: CASSLTGQGLHEQYF